This TCR beta chain derives from a study of cytomegalovirus exposure and HLA in healthy donors. Overall study results and limits: Sequencing depth across donors, presence/absence analyses assumed, was roughly uniform. Later analysis suggested most CMV-associated TCR beta chains were HLA-restricted.

CDR3 size: 15 residues. Germline assignment: CDR1 LGHNA and CDR2 YNFKEQ. Losses at the gene ends were 0 bases for V and 9 bases for J; bases not matched to a gene: 5. This clone was recorded only once. Its specificity is not known. The primer mix had 60 Vbeta and 13 Jbeta primers. Only in-frame clones appear in the TCRdb table, and some are missing; sequencing was by immunoSEQ multiplex PCR. The table has about 200,000 clones, about 81% seen once; the top ten hold about 1.8%. The chain combines TRBV4-2 with TRBJ2-2; 9 bases are a match to TRBD2. This sequence originates from a man between 18 and 29 years old in good health and CMV-seronegative. Sequencing input: PBMCs. CDR3 residues: CASSQDWTSDRELFF. CDR3 nucleotides: TGTGCCAGCAGCCAAGATTGGACTAGCGATAGGGAGCTGTTTTTT.